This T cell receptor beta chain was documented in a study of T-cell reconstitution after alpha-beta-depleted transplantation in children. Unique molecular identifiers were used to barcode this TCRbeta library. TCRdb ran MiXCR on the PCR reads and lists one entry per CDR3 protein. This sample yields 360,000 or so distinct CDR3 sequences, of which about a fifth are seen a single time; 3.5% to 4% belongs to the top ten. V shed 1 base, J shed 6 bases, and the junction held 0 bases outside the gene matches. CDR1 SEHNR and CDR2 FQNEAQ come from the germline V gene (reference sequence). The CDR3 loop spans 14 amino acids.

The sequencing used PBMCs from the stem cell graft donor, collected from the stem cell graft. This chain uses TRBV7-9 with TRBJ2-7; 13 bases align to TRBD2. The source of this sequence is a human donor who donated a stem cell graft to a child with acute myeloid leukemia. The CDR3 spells CASSLGTSGSEQYF. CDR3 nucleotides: TGTGCCAGCAGCTTAGGGACTAGCGGGAGCGAGCAGTACTTC.